This T cell receptor (beta chain) derives from a study of PD-L1 blockade in urothelial cancer. A note on this clone: Its antigen is still unknown.

Whole-study findings and limits: Pretreatment TCR clonality in blood, when below the median, was predictive of better survival.

Germline CDR1 and CDR2: SGHNT and YYREEE (reference sequence). The length of the CDR3 is 17 residues. The trim removed 4 bases at V and 0 bases at J, leaving 10 bases unmatched. Time point defined: peripheral blood 6 weeks after treatment start. Synthetic analogs of TCR templates were spiked into every PCR. Sequencing used immunoSEQ multiplex PCR; TCRdb keeps in-frame clones, though not all of them. The sample shows 100,000 to 150,000 clones, more than 75% of them seen only once. Specimen: PBMCs, collected around atezolizumab (anti-PD-L1) treatment. This chain connects TRBV5-4 to TRBJ1-3, with 7 positions matching TRBD1. This TCR was recovered from a man aged 50-59 years with urothelial cancer. CDR3 region: CASSAQQGHISGNTIYF. CDR3 DNA sequence: TGTGCCAGCAGCGCCCAACAGGGGCATATCTCTGGAAACACCATATATTTT.